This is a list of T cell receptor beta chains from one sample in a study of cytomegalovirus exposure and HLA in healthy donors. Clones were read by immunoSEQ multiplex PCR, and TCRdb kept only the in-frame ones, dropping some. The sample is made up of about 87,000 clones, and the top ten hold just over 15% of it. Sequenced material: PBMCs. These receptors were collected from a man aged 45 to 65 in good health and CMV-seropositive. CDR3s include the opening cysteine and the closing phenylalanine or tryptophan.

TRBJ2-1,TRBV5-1,CASSPRGGGDEQFF
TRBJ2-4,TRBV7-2,CASGLAGQATKNIQYF
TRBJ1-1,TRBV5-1,CASSWVSGTEAFF
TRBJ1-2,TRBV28,CASSSNRGSEVSYGYTF
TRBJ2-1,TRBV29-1,CSVGRLAGLKNEQFF
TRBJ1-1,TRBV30,CARRGALNTEAFF
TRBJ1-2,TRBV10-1,CASTNRDRPTWSLGYTF
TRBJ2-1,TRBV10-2,CASTGFSYNEQFF
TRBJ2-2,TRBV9,CASSIRLNTGELFF
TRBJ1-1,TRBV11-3,CASSLDPRGFGTEAFF
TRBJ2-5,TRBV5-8,CASNSDRGRETQYF
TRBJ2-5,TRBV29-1,CSVSSGQETQYF
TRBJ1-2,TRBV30,CAWRMASFCTF
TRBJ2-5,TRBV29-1,CSVEDARTGGAETQYF
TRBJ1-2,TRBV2,CASIRDREFYGYTF
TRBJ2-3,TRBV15,CATSRDPRIRKDTQYF
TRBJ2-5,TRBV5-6,CASSSRRTLQETQYF
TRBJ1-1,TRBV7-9,CASSYPGVTEAFF
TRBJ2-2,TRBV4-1,CASSHGTGPTGELFF
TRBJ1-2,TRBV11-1,CASSPDSFYGYTF
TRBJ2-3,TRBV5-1,CASSLGGTSTDTQYF
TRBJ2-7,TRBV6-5,CASSYATGTRYEQYF
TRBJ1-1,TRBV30,CAWSVYREAFF
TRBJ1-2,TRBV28,CASSFGTGTGLNGYTF
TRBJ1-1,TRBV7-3,CASSRGPSTEAFF
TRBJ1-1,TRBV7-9,CASTPWGPWGTEAFF
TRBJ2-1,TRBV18,CASGLAASYNEQFF
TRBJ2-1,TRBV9,CASSVGGDRAGEQFF
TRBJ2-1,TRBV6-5,CASSKQGAFEQFF
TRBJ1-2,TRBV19,CASSRLYGYTF
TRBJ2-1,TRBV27,CASSRGLAGYNEQFF
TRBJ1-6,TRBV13,CASSVRLAEPRSSYNSPLHF
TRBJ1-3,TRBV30,CAWSTRSFYGNTIYF
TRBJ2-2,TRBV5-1,CASSLTGNTGELFF
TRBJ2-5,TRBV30,CAFTRLEAGAVETQYF
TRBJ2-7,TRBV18,CASSPASGYEQYF
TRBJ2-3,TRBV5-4,CASSLSGRTDTQYF
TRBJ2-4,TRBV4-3,CASSQDRAGDGIQYF
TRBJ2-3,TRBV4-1,CASSQDEGSTDTQYF
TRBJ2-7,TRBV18,CASSPDSSFYEQYF
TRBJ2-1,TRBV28,CASRAGQGRVDNEQFF
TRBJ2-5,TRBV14,CASSQGLAGGETQYF
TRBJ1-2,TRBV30,CAWRPAPGQSYGYTF
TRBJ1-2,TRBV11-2,CASSVPQGLRGYTF
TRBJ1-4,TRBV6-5,CASSYTGDREKLFF
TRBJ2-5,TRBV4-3,CDPSLSRGSGRVAETQYF
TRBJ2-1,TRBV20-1,CSARGPEQFF
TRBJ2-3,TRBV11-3,CASSQRRSTDTQYF
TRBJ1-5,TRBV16,CASSLTGGSNQPQHF
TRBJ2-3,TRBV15,CATSTKGTSGPDTQYF
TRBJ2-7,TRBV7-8,CASSLGRGGLAGDYEQYF
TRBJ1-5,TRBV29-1,CSDVSGQGDEDQPQHF
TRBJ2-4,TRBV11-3,CASSLDNSIAKNIQYF
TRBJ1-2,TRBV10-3,CAISESSGLHTF
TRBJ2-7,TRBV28,CASGLNYEQYF
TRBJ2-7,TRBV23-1,CASSHRDTYEQYF
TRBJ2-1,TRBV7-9,CASREAGEQFF